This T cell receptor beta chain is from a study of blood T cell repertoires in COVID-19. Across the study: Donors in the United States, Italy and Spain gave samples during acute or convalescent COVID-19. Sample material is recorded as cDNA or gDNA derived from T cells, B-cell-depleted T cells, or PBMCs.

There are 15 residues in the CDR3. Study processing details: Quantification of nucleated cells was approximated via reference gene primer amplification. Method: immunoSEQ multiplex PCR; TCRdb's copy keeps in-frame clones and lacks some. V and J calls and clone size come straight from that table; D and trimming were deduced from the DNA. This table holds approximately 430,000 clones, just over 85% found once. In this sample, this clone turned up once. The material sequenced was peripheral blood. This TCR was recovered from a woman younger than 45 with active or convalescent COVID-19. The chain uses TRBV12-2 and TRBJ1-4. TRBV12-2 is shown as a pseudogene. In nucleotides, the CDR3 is TGTGCAAGTCGCTTAGCGCGAGGCAGAAATGAAAAACTGTTTTTT. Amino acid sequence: CASRLARGRNEKLFF.